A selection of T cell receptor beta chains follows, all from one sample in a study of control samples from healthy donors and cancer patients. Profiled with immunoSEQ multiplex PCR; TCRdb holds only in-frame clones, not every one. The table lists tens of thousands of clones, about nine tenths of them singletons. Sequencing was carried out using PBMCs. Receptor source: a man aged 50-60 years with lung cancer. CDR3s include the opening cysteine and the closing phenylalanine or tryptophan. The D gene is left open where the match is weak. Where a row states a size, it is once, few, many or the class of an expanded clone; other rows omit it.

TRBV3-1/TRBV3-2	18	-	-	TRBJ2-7	TGTGCCAGCAGCCAAGTTGTAGTAGGCAGGGGCGCGTCCTACGAGCAGTACTTC	CASSQVVVGRGASYEQYF
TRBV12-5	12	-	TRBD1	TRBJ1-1	TGTGCTAGTGGTTTGGATGACAGGGTGGCTTTCTTT	CASGLDDRVAFF
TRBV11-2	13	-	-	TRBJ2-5	TGTGCCAGCAGCTTAGACTTTCAGGAGACCCAGTACTTC	CASSLDFQETQYF
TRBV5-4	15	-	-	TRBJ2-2	TGTGCCAGCAGCTTTAGCGGAACGAACACCGGGGAGCTGTTTTTT	CASSFSGTNTGELFF
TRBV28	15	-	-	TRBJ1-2	TGTGCCAGCAGTTTTGGTGGTGTCAGGTCCTATGGCTACACCTTC	CASSFGGVRSYGYTF
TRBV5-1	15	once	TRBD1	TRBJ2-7	TGCGCCAGCAGCGGTGGACAGGGGGCTTCGTATGAGCAGTACTTC	CASSGGQGASYEQYF
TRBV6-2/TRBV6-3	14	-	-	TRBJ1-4	TGTGCCAGCAGTTACTCTCAACGGCATGAAAAACTGTTTTTT	CASSYSQRHEKLFF
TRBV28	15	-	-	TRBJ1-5	TGTGCCAGCAGTTTATGGACCTACAGGAATCAGCCCCAGCATTTT	CASSLWTYRNQPQHF
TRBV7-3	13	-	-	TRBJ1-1	TGTGCCAGCAGTCTTCAGGGATACACTGAAGCTTTCTTT	CASSLQGYTEAFF
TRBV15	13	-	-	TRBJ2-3	TGTGCCACCAGCAACCGACAGGACAGTACGCAGTATTTT	CATSNRQDSTQYF
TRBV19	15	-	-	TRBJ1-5	TGTGCCAGTAAGGAGGTCCCCTTAAGCAATCAGCCCCAGCATTTT	CASKEVPLSNQPQHF
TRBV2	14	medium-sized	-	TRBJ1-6	TGTGCCAGCAGTGAAGGAATCGACTATTCACCCCTCCACTTT	CASSEGIDYSPLHF
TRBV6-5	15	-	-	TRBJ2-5	TGTGCCACCCAGCCCACTTTCGACAGCCAAGAGACCCAGTACTTC	CATQPTFDSQETQYF
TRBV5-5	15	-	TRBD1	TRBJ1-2	TGTGCCAGCAGCTTGGAAGGACAGGGACCCTATGGCTACACCTTC	CASSLEGQGPYGYTF
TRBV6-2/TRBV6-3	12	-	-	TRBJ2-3	TGTGCCAGCAGTTACATCGAAGATACGCAGTATTTT	CASSYIEDTQYF
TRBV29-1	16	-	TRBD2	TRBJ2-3	TGCAGCGTTGAGGGCGGGGGGAGACCTAGCACAGATACGCAGTATTTT	CSVEGGGRPSTDTQYF
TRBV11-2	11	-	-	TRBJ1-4	TGTGCCAGCAGCTTAGGGGAAAAACTGTTTTTT	CASSLGEKLFF
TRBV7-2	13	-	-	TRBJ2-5	TGTGCCAGCAGCTTACTAGAGCAAGAGACCCAGTACTTC	CASSLLEQETQYF
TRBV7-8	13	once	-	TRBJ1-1	TGTGCCAGCAGCTTAGCTCGGGTAACTGAAGCTTTCTTT	CASSLARVTEAFF
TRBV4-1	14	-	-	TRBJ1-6	TGCGCCAGCAGCTCCTGGGATAATAATTCACCCCTCCACTTT	CASSSWDNNSPLHF
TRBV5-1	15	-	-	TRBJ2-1	TGCGCCAGCAGCCTACAGGTCCGGGGGAACAATGAGCAGTTCTTC	CASSLQVRGNNEQFF
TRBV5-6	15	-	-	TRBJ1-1	TGTGCCAGCAGCTTGTTTGACGGGAGGAACACTGAAGCTTTCTTT	CASSLFDGRNTEAFF
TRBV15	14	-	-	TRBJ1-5	TGTGCCACCAGCAGAGACAGGATAGATCAGCCCCAGCATTTT	CATSRDRIDQPQHF
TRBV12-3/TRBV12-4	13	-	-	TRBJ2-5	TGTGCCAGCAGTTTAGGGGCGGCAGAGACCCAGTACTTC	CASSLGAAETQYF
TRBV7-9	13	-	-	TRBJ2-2	TGTGCCAGCAGCGTTCAGGGGACCGGGGAGCTGTTTTTT	CASSVQGTGELFF
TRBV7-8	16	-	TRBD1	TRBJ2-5	TGTGCCAGCAGCTCCCGGGGGACAGGGGGCGTAGAGACCCAGTACTTC	CASSSRGTGGVETQYF
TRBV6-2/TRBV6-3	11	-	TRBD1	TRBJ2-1	TGTGCCAGCAGTCAATCAGGGGGGCAGTTCTTC	CASSQSGGQFF
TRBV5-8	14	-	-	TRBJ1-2	TGTGCCAGCAGCTTGGCGACAGGAAACTATGGCTACACCTTC	CASSLATGNYGYTF
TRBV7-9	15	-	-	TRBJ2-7	TGTGCCAGCAGCTTAGCAGGGGGTCGGAACTACGAGCAGTACTTC	CASSLAGGRNYEQYF
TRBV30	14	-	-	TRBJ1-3	TGTGCCTGGACAGCCATTAACTCTGGAAACACCATATATTTT	CAWTAINSGNTIYF
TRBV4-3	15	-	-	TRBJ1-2	TGCGCCAGCAGCCCGACAAGGGGGGCACGGTATGGCTACACCTTC	CASSPTRGARYGYTF
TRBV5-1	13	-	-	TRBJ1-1	TGCGCCAGCAGCTCCGGGACTTGGGGTGAAGCTTTCTTT	CASSSGTWGEAFF
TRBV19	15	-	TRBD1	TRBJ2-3	TGTGCCTCGGGTGGGGGACAGGGGGCGAGAGATACGCAGTATTTT	CASGGGQGARDTQYF
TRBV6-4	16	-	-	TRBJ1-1	TGTGCCAGCAGTGACTCGGGGCTTTCGTTGAACACTGAAGCTTTCTTT	CASSDSGLSLNTEAFF